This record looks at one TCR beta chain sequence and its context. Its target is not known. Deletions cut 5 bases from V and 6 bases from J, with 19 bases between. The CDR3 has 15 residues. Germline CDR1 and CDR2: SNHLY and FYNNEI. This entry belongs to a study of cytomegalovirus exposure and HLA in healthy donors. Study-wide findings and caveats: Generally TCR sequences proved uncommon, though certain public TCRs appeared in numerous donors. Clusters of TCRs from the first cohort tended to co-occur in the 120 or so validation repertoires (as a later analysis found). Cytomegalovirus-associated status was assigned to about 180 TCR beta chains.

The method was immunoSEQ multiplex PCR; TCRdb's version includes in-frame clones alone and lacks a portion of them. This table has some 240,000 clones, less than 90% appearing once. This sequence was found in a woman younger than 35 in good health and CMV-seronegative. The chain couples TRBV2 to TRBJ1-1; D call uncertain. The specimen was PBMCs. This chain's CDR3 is CASSIQDGLVSEAFF. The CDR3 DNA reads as TGTGCCAGCAGTATCCAAGACGGGCTCGTCTCTGAAGCTTTCTTT.